The 30 T cell receptor beta chains below were found in one sample sequenced in a study of cytomegalovirus exposure and HLA in healthy donors. 13 Jbeta primers and 60 Vbeta primers were used for the PCR. Clones were sequenced by immunoSEQ multiplex PCR, and TCRdb holds only the in-frame ones, with some missing. This table holds around 88,000 clones. Specimen: PBMCs. These receptors were collected from a girl under 18 in good health and CMV-seropositive.

The chain joins TRBV11-2 to TRBJ2-4; TRBD1 might be the D (5 bases). Trimming removed 0 bases at V and 13 bases at J, with 19 bases between. The CDR3 loop spans 15 amino acids. Germline V gives CDR1 SGHAT, CDR2 FQNNGV. CDR3 nucleotides: TGTGCCAGCAGCTTAGATTTTAGTGGGGCAATAGACCAGTACTTC. Its protein product is CASSLDFSGAIDQYF.

The chain recombines TRBV7-2 with TRBJ2-7; no firm D call. V was clipped by 1 base and J by 6 bases, with 13 bases between them. The CDR3 is 14 amino acids. The V gene's germline CDR1 is SGHTA and CDR2 FQGNSA. For the CDR3, the DNA is TGTGCCAGCAGCTTAGGGCTTAGCCTGAGCGAGCAGTACTTC. Encoded protein: CASSLGLSLSEQYF.

The chain uses TRBV7-3 and TRBJ2-3; 7 nucleotides match TRBD1. CDR3 length equals 14 residues. Germline trimming cut 3 bases from V and 4 bases from J; bases unmatched to any gene: 4. Germline V gene lookup returns CDR1 SGHTA and CDR2 FQGTGA. The DNA of the CDR3 is TGTGCCAGCAGCTTTCACCAGGGGGCAGATACGCAGTATTTT. Translating it yields CASSFHQGADTQYF.

The chain has TRBV6-5 and TRBJ1-4; D might be TRBD1 (6 bases). There are 15 residues in the CDR3. CDR1 and CDR2 from the germline V gene are MNHEY and SVGAGI. Trimming removed 0 bases from V and 3 bases from J, with 8 bases in between. CDR3 bases: TGTGCCAGCAGTTACTCCGGGACACCTAATGAAAAACTGTTTTTT. It codes for CASSYSGTPNEKLFF.

V is TRBV5-1 and J is TRBJ2-5; 9 bases line up with TRBD2. V dropped 0 bases and J dropped 6; count of bases not matched to a gene: 9. Per the germline V gene, CDR1 is SGHRS and CDR2 is YFSETQ. The CDR3 is 16 amino acids. CDR3: CASSLDGASGVQTQYF. The CDR3 nucleotides read TGCGCCAGCAGCTTGGATGGCGCTAGCGGGGTCCAGACCCAGTACTTC. The whole variable domain, filled in from reference TRBV5-1 and TRBJ2-5, reads KAGVTQTPRYLIKTRGQQVTLSCSPISGHRSVSWYQQTPGQGLQFLFEYFSETQRNKGNFPGRFSGRQFSNSRSEMNVSTLELGDSALYLCASSLDGASGVQTQYFGPGTRLLVL.

The genes are TRBV7-9 and TRBJ2-1; tentative D call: TRBD2 (6 bases). V lost 4 bases and J 8 bases, leaving 18 bases between the germline ends. Per the germline V gene, CDR1 is SEHNR and CDR2 is FQNEAQ (reference sequence). This CDR3 region has 15 residues. This CDR3 is CASSSRLAAVDEQFF. CDR3 bases: TGTGCCAGCAGCTCAAGGTTAGCGGCTGTAGATGAGCAGTTCTTC.

The chain is built from TRBV7-9 and TRBJ1-6; D might be TRBD1 (6 bases). CDR1 and CDR2 from the germline V gene are SEHNR and FQNEAQ (reference sequence). The CDR3 runs to 14 residues. V lost 5 bases and J 9 bases, leaving 14 bases between the germline ends. CDR3 amino acids: CASSAGTTGSPLHF. The CDR3 bases are TGTGCCAGCAGCGCCGGGACAACGGGTTCACCCCTCCACTTT.

This chain connects TRBV5-8 to TRBJ2-1; 8 bases line up with TRBD2. Germline lookup yields CDR1 SGHTS and CDR2 YDEGEE. V shed 3 bases, J shed 10 bases, and the junction held 12 bases outside the gene matches. The length of the CDR3 is 15 residues. CDR3 sequence: CASSSSGRGVREQFF. The CDR3 nucleotides are TGTGCCAGCAGCTCGTCTGGGCGGGGGGTACGAGAGCAGTTCTTC.

In regard to this clone: A read error may account for a junction end that differs from germline. The chain employs TRBV28 and TRBJ2-3; tentative D call: TRBD2 (5 bases). The CDR3 contains 16 residues. The germline V gene has CDR1 MDHEN and CDR2 SYDVKM. The CDR3 loop reads CASSFGDTSSTDTQYF. CDR3 in DNA: TGCGCCAGCAGTTTCGGGGATACCTCTAGCACAGATACGCAGTATTTT.

The chain combines TRBV7-9 with TRBJ2-3; 7 positions agree with TRBD2. The ends lost 5 bases at V and 5 bases at J; junction bases unmatched: 4. CDR3 length: 13 amino acids. Germline CDR1 SEHNR, CDR2 FQNEAQ (reference sequence). This chain's CDR3 is CASSRPGGDTQYF. In DNA form, the CDR3 reads TGTGCCAGCAGCCGGCCGGGGGGAGATACGCAGTATTTT.

Remarks on this clone: The junction departs from germline at one end; a sequencing error may be responsible. This chain uses TRBV30 with TRBJ2-5; 10 nucleotides align to TRBD2. The CDR3 has 15 amino acids. Germline V CDR1 and CDR2: GTSNPN, SVGIG (reference sequence). Here the CDR3 reads CAGREGLAMGETQYF. CDR3 DNA sequence: TGTGCCGGGAGAGAGGGACTAGCGATGGGAGAGACCCAGTACTTC.

The chain employs TRBV5-1 and TRBJ2-3, with 7 bases fitting TRBD2. V dropped 6 bases and J dropped 4; count of bases not matched to a gene: 8. The CDR3 is 14 residues long. The germline V gene encodes CDR1 SGHRS and CDR2 YFSETQ. The CDR3 here is CASTWGGPPDTQYF. CDR3 DNA: TGCGCCAGCACCTGGGGGGGTCCCCCAGATACGCAGTATTTT.

The chain recombines TRBV7-9 with TRBJ2-1, with D uncertain. Per germline, CDR1 SEHNR and CDR2 FQNEAQ (reference sequence). This CDR3 is built from 14 residues. The V and J ends lost 5 bases and 8 bases respectively, with 16 bases between them. In DNA, the CDR3 is TGTGCCAGCAGCCCCCGAGATAGTTTCCATGAGCAGTTCTTC. Its protein product is CASSPRDSFHEQFF.

This sequence joins TRBV7-2 and TRBJ1-2; TRBD1 might be the D (6 bases). Trimming pared 1 base from V and 8 bases from J, leaving 17 bases between. The germline CDR1 and CDR2 sequences are SGHTA and FQGNSA. The CDR3 runs to 15 residues. The CDR3 DNA reads TGTGCCAGCAGCTTAGACGACAGGCAATGGTACGGCTACACCTTC. Protein: CASSLDDRQWYGYTF.

This sequence joins TRBV19 and TRBJ1-5; 8 nucleotides align to TRBD1. Germline values: CDR1 LNHDA, CDR2 SQIVND (reference sequence). This CDR3 comprises 17 residues. V trimming: 4 bases; J trimming: 2 bases; junction bases outside the gene matches: 10. The CDR3 sequence: CASSSPPGGGGNQPQHF. DNA of the CDR3: TGTGCCAGTAGTAGCCCCCCAGGGGGCGGTGGCAATCAGCCCCAGCATTTT.

The chain couples TRBV2 to TRBJ1-6, with a weak D call TRBD1 (5 bases). The germline V and J ends were trimmed by 3 bases and 9 bases, with 12 bases remaining between them. This CDR3 region has 14 residues. CDR1 is SNHLY and CDR2 is FYNNEI in the germline V gene. CDR3 coding DNA: TGTGCCAGCAGTGAGGGGGGGAGTAGTTCACCCCTCCACTTT. It translates to CASSEGGSSSPLHF.

The rearrangement joins TRBV14 to TRBJ1-1; D remains ambiguous. V dropped 0 bases and J dropped 4 bases, with 6 bases sitting between them. In germline, CDR1 is SGHDN, CDR2 FVKESK. CDR3 length equals 13 residues. Here the CDR3 reads CASSQDWATEAFF. Written as DNA, the CDR3 is TGTGCCAGCAGCCAAGATTGGGCCACTGAAGCTTTCTTT.

The J gene is TRBJ2-3, the V gene TRBV7-7; TRBD2 is a possible D gene (6 bases). V was clipped by 1 base and J by 5 bases, with 13 bases between them. CDR1 is SSHAT, CDR2 FNYEAQ, per germline (reference sequence). The CDR3 loop spans 15 amino acids. The CDR3 DNA reads TGTGCCAGCAGCTTAGGGGGGGAGTTTGGAGATACGCAGTATTTT. It yields the protein CASSLGGEFGDTQYF.

The V and J genes are TRBV5-1 and TRBJ2-1; D is undetermined. The CDR3 is 15 residues long. Deletions cut 0 bases from V and 3 bases from J, with 10 bases between. The V gene's germline CDR1 is SGHRS and CDR2 YFSETQ. The CDR3: CASSLDGEFYNEQFF. The CDR3 DNA is TGCGCCAGCAGCTTGGATGGAGAGTTCTACAATGAGCAGTTCTTC. The full variable domain, rest sourced from reference TRBV5-1 and TRBJ2-1, is KAGVTQTPRYLIKTRGQQVTLSCSPISGHRSVSWYQQTPGQGLQFLFEYFSETQRNKGNFPGRFSGRQFSNSRSEMNVSTLELGDSALYLCASSLDGEFYNEQFFGPGTRLTVL.

The chain recombines TRBV19 with TRBJ2-3; D is undetermined. The CDR3 runs 15 residues. Germline V lookup: CDR1 LNHDA, CDR2 SQIVND (reference sequence). With 6 bases removed from V and 2 bases from J, the gap between germline ends came to 15 bases. CDR3 nucleotides: TGTGCCAGTAGCCCTCCCGGCGGTACCACAGATACGCAGTATTTT. Protein sequence: CASSPPGGTTDTQYF.

J is TRBJ1-6 and V is TRBV13; 8 bases match TRBD1. Losses at the gene ends were 5 bases for V and 7 bases for J; bases not matched to a gene: 4. Per the germline V gene, CDR1 is PRHDT and CDR2 is FYEKMQ (reference sequence). The CDR3 covers 14 residues. The DNA of the CDR3 is TGTGCCAGCAGCCTTGGGACAGGCAATTCACCCCTCCACTTT. Amino acid sequence: CASSLGTGNSPLHF.

V gene TRBV4-2 combines with J gene TRBJ2-1; 15 bases match TRBD2. After removal of 0 bases from V and 9 bases from J, the junction contained 9 bases not matched to a gene. Germline V gene lookup returns CDR1 LGHNA and CDR2 YNFKEQ. The CDR3 sequence is 18 residues long. CDR3 DNA sequence: TGTGCCAGCAGCCAAGATCAGATGGGACTAGCGGGGGGCGGTGAGCAGTTCTTC. Its translation is CASSQDQMGLAGGGEQFF.

The V and J genes are TRBV27 and TRBJ2-5; D possibly corresponds to TRBD2 (5 bases). The germline V and J ends were trimmed by 4 bases and 5 bases, with 17 bases remaining between them. Germline V gives CDR1 MNHEY, CDR2 SMNVEV (reference sequence). The CDR3 contains 15 residues. This chain's CDR3 is CASSSSIGSGETQYF. In DNA form, the CDR3 reads TGTGCCAGCAGTTCTTCAATAGGTTCGGGGGAGACCCAGTACTTC.

V is TRBV4-3 and J is TRBJ2-7; 9 nucleotides line up with TRBD2. Germline V gene lookup returns CDR1 LGHNA and CDR2 YSLEER. Trimming removed 0 bases from V and 2 bases from J; junction bases left unmatched: 8. This CDR3 comprises 17 residues. In nucleotides, the CDR3 is TGCGCCAGCAGCCAAGAAGTCCTAGCGGGACGTGCCTACGAGCAGTACTTC. Amino acid sequence: CASSQEVLAGRAYEQYF.

The chain recombines TRBV6-6 with TRBJ2-7, with 9 bases fitting TRBD1. This CDR3 has 13 residues. Per germline, CDR1 MNHNY and CDR2 SVGAGI (reference sequence). V was clipped by 6 bases and J by 4 bases; unmatched bases: 4. CDR3 loop: CASSPGTGYEQYF. The CDR3 DNA reads TGTGCCAGCAGCCCCGGGACAGGGTACGAGCAGTACTTC.

The chain is built from TRBV18 and TRBJ1-6; D not resolved. Germline CDR1 reads KGHSH; CDR2 reads LQKENI. V gave up 3 bases and J gave up 5 bases, with 8 bases separating them. CDR3 length: 14 amino acids. CDR3 in DNA: TGTGCCAGCTCACCTTCCGCAGATAATTCACCCCTCCACTTT. This encodes CASSPSADNSPLHF.

V and J are TRBV7-2 and TRBJ2-3; perhaps TRBD1 as D (5 bases). V lost 6 bases and J lost 2, with 15 bases in between. This CDR3 spans 15 amino acids. From germline, CDR1 is SGHTA and CDR2 FQGNSA. The CDR3 spells CASSIGVGLTDTQYF. In DNA form, the CDR3 reads TGTGCCAGCAGTATAGGGGTCGGGCTCACAGATACGCAGTATTTT.

The chain joins TRBV6-5 to TRBJ1-1; the D is unclear. This CDR3 region has 13 residues. V shed 4 bases and J shed 4 bases, with 10 bases lying between them. Germline loops: CDR1 MNHEY, CDR2 SVGAGI. The CDR3 nucleotides read TGTGCCAGCAGTTTCGGGGTGCGCACTGAAGCTTTCTTT. Translation gives CASSFGVRTEAFF.

This chain joins TRBV14 and TRBJ1-1, with D perhaps matching TRBD1 (5 bases). CDR1 is SGHDN and CDR2 is FVKESK in the germline V gene. Trimming removed 0 bases from V and 0 bases from J, with 8 bases in between. The CDR3 consists of 15 residues. The CDR3 spells CASSQEGRVNTEAFF. The CDR3 nucleotides are TGTGCCAGCAGCCAAGAAGGCAGGGTGAACACTGAAGCTTTCTTT.

The genes are TRBV9 and TRBJ1-2; 9 bases are a match to TRBD1. The CDR3 loop spans 13 amino acids. V was clipped by 3 bases and J by 8 bases; unmatched bases: 5. In germline, CDR1 is SGDLS, CDR2 YYNGEE. Here the CDR3 DNA reads TGTGCCAGCAGCGCCGGGACAGGGTCGGGCTACACCTTC. Translating gives CASSAGTGSGYTF.